The 15 T cell receptor beta chains below all came from one sample that was sequenced in a study of shared clonotypes between healthy human individuals (TCRdb year 2020). Library prep was done by the immunoSEQ multiplex PCR assay. As stored in TCRdb, this immuneACCESS dataset retains in-frame rearrangements with V and J assigned. A fraction of the clones does not appear; measured against another copy, unresolved V genes explain less than half of the discrepancy, and the remainder lacks a known reason. The sample contains approximately 1,000,000 clones, approximately 75% of them found a single time. The top ten clonotypes cover roughly 0.83% of the sample. The sequencing input was memory CD4+ T cells from PBMCs. The meaning of the sample's cell subset or site label: CD45RA-negative fraction. These TCRs come from a man aged 18 to 29 in good health. Some clones in this sample may be carry-over from other donors' samples.

The chain recombines TRBV7-9 with TRBJ1-2; 7 bases are shared with TRBD1. Germline V gene data show CDR1 as SEHNR and CDR2 as FQNEAQ (reference sequence). V gave up 4 bases and J gave up 0 bases; unmatched junction bases: 17. The CDR3 loop spans 19 amino acids. CDR3 region: CASSSPRTGANPTNYGYTF. In DNA, the CDR3 is TGTGCCAGCAGCTCACCGAGGACAGGTGCAAACCCCACTAACTATGGCTACACCTTC. Variable domain in full (rest from reference TRBV7-9 and TRBJ1-2): DTGVSQNPRHKITKRGQNVTFRCDPISEHNRLYWYRQTLGQGPEFLTYFQNEAQLEKSRLLSDRFSAERPKGSFSTLEIQRTEQGDSAMYLCASSSPRTGANPTNYGYTFGSGTRLTVV.

The gene calls are TRBV5-1 and TRBJ2-2, with 9 bases that match TRBD2. The CDR3 has 15 amino acids. Germline CDR1 reads SGHRS; CDR2 reads YFSETQ. V was clipped by 5 bases and J by 7 bases; unmatched bases: 9. Here the CDR3 reads CASRVGTSLVGELFF. CDR3 bases: TGCGCCAGCAGAGTCGGGACTAGCTTAGTCGGGGAGCTGTTTTTT.

The V call is TRBV10-2, the J call TRBJ1-1, with TRBD1 as a possible D gene (5 bases). CDR1 WSHSY and CDR2 SAAADI come from the germline V gene. The CDR3 totals 12 residues. The V and J ends lost 8 bases and 8 bases respectively, with 15 bases between them. The CDR3 bases are TGCGCCAGCCTCAGGGTAGGGGTAGAAGCTTTCTTT. Translation: CASLRVGVEAFF.

This chain links TRBV5-1 with TRBJ2-5; no clear D. V lost 3 bases, J lost 7 bases, and 13 bases lay in between. CDR1 and CDR2 (germline): SGHRS, YFSETQ. This CDR3 has 13 amino acids. CDR3 DNA sequence: TGCGCCAGCAGCTCAGGACCAGCAGGGACCCAGTACTTC. Encoded protein: CASSSGPAGTQYF.

This rearrangement joins TRBV28 to TRBJ1-6; D possibly corresponds to TRBD1 (5 bases). The CDR3 is made up of 15 amino acids. The germline V gene encodes CDR1 MDHEN and CDR2 SYDVKM. V was trimmed by 6 bases and J by 9 bases, leaving 18 bases between them. CDR3 residues: CASSPPGTSPSPLHF. The CDR3 DNA follows: TGTGCCAGCAGCCCTCCCGGGACGAGTCCTTCACCCCTCCACTTT.

Comments on this clone: A much larger clone is a single base away; this may be a read error. Within the sample, other DNA sequences also encode this same CDR3. The J gene is TRBJ2-7, the V gene TRBV5-1; TRBD1 aligns across 8 bases. The CDR3 loop spans 14 amino acids. The germline V gene encodes CDR1 SGHRS and CDR2 YFSETQ. V lost 0 bases, J lost 1 base, and 0 bases stayed unmatched. DNA for the CDR3: TGCGCCAGCAGCTTGGGACAGGGGTCCTACGAGCAGTACTTC. Protein: CASSLGQGSYEQYF.

The V call is TRBV4-2, the J call TRBJ2-7; 7 bases align to TRBD1. Germline loops: CDR1 LGHNA, CDR2 YNFKEQ. The V gene end was trimmed by 4 bases and the J gene end by 4 bases; junction bases not matched to a gene: 10. The CDR3 loop spans 15 amino acids. In DNA, the CDR3 is TGTGCCAGCAGCCTAAGTAAGGGACAGACTTACGAGCAGTACTTC. Translated, it gives CASSLSKGQTYEQYF.

This rearrangement joins TRBV28 to TRBJ2-3; 12 positions agree with TRBD2. The junction had 13 bases not matched to a gene; V was cut back by 5 bases and J by 4 bases. Looked up from germline, CDR1 is MDHEN and CDR2 is SYDVKM. The CDR3 loop spans 18 amino acids. CDR3 sequence: CASSDSSGRAIWADTQYF. The CDR3 DNA sequence: TGTGCCAGCAGTGACTCTAGCGGGAGGGCCATTTGGGCAGATACGCAGTATTTT.

Only a few counts were recorded for this clone. The chain has TRBV5-5 and TRBJ1-2; D uncertain. Trimming shortened V by 7 bases and J by 2 bases, and 12 bases separated the two germline ends. The germline V gene encodes CDR1 SGHKS and CDR2 YYEKEE (reference sequence). This CDR3 is 13 amino acids long. Here the CDR3 reads CASSVVGNYGYTF. The CDR3 DNA follows: TGTGCCAGCTCAGTCGTGGGCAACTATGGCTACACCTTC.

The V gene is TRBV5-1, the J gene TRBJ2-1, with D tentatively TRBD2 (6 bases). Per germline, CDR1 SGHRS and CDR2 YFSETQ. V lost 1 base and J 8 bases, leaving 19 bases between the germline ends. The CDR3 totals 16 residues. For the CDR3, the DNA is TGCGCCAGCAGCTTGTCCCTAGCGCGTTGGGGCTATGAGCAGTTCTTC. As protein: CASSLSLARWGYEQFF. Variable domain in full (rest from reference TRBV5-1 and TRBJ2-1): KAGVTQTPRYLIKTRGQQVTLSCSPISGHRSVSWYQQTPGQGLQFLFEYFSETQRNKGNFPGRFSGRQFSNSRSEMNVSTLELGDSALYLCASSLSLARWGYEQFFGPGTRLTVL.

The genes are TRBV7-9 and TRBJ1-1; 8 bases are a match to TRBD1. Germline V CDR1 and CDR2: SEHNR, FQNEAQ (reference sequence). V shed 5 bases, J shed 1 base, and the junction held 15 bases outside the gene matches. This CDR3 contains 18 residues. CDR3 sequence: CASSPYWVRDRKNTEAFF. Written as DNA, the CDR3 is TGTGCCAGCAGCCCGTATTGGGTCCGGGACAGGAAGAACACTGAAGCTTTCTTT.

The gene calls are TRBV14 and TRBJ1-4, with 9 bases fitting TRBD1. This CDR3 is 17 amino acids long. Germline CDR1 is SGHDN and CDR2 is FVKESK. V lost 0 bases, J lost 8 bases, and 10 bases stayed unmatched. DNA for the CDR3: TGTGCCAGCAGCCAAGAGTATGGGACAGGGAGTGTGGAAAAACTGTTTTTT. Its translation: CASSQEYGTGSVEKLFF.

V gene TRBV7-9 combines with J gene TRBJ2-3; D remains ambiguous. In germline, CDR1 is SEHNR, CDR2 FQNEAQ (reference sequence). The CDR3 length is 12 residues. V was cut by 1 base and J by 7 bases, with 6 bases left in between. Written as DNA, the CDR3 is TGTGCCAGCAGCTTAGGGATACATACGCAGTATTTT. Encoded protein: CASSLGIHTQYF.

The V and J genes are TRBV2 and TRBJ2-3; D unclear. The V gene's germline CDR1 is SNHLY and CDR2 FYNNEI. There are 13 residues in the CDR3. V was cut by 2 bases and J by 1 base, with 4 bases left in between. CDR3 nucleotide sequence: TGTGCCAGCAGTGAACAGGGCACAGATACGCAGTATTTT. Translating it yields CASSEQGTDTQYF.

The chain joins TRBV2 to TRBJ1-1; tentative D call: TRBD1 (5 bases). This CDR3 has 13 amino acids. CDR1 and CDR2 from the germline V gene are SNHLY and FYNNEI. Trimming took 0 bases from V and 10 from J, leaving 12 bases between them. The CDR3 DNA follows: TGTGCCAGCAGTGAAGCTGTCGGGGGAGGAGCTTTCTTT. This codes for CASSEAVGGGAFF.